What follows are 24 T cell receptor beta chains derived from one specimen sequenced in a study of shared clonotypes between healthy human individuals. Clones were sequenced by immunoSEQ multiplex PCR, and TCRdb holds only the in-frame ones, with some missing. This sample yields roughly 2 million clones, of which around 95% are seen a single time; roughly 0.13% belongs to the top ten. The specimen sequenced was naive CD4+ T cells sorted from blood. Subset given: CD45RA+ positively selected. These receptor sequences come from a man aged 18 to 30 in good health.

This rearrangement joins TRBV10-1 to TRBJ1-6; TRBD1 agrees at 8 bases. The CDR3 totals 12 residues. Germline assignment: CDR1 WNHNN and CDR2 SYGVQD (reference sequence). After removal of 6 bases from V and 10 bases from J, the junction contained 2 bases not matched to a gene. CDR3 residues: CASSTGGSPLHF. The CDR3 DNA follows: TGCGCCAGCAGCACAGGGGGATCACCCCTCCACTTT.

CDR3 DNA: TGTGCCAGCAGCTTGGGCTCCGCTAGCACAGATACGCAGTATTTT. The encoded protein is CASSLGSASTDTQYF. This rearrangement joins TRBV5-6 to TRBJ2-3; D unclear. Trimming removed 0 bases from V and 0 bases from J, with 8 bases in between. Germline V gene lookup returns CDR1 SGHDT and CDR2 YYEEEE. This CDR3 contains 15 residues.

The DNA of the CDR3 is TGTGCCAGCAGTTACGTCGGGTTCGAGACCCAGTACTTC. This codes for CASSYVGFETQYF. The chain employs TRBV27 and TRBJ2-5; no reliable D call. The length of the CDR3 is 13 residues. The V gene lost 4 bases and the J gene lost 5 bases, with 11 bases spanning the gap. Germline V lookup: CDR1 MNHEY, CDR2 SMNVEV (reference sequence).

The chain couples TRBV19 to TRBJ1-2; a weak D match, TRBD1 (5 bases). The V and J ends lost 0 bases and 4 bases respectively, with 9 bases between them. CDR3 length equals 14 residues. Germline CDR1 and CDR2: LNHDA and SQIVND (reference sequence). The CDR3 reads CASSIEEGTYGYTF. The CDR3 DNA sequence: TGTGCCAGTAGTATAGAAGAAGGGACCTATGGCTACACCTTC.

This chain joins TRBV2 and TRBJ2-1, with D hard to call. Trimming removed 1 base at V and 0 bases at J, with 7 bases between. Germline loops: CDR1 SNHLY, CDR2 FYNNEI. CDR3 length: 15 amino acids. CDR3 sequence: CASSEGGFSYNEQFF. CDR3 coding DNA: TGTGCCAGCAGTGAAGGGGGATTCTCCTACAATGAGCAGTTCTTC.

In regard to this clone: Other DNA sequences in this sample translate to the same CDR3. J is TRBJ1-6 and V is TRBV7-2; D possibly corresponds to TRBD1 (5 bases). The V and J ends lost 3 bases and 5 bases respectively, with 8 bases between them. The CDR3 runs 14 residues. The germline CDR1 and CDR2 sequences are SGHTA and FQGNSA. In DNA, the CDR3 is TGTGCCAGCAGCTTGGGACCGGATAATTCACCCCTCCACTTT. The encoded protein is CASSLGPDNSPLHF.

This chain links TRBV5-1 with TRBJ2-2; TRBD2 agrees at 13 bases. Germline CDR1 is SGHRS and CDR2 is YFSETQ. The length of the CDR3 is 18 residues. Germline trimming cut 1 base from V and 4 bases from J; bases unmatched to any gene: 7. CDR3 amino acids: CASSLRGLAGAGTGELFF. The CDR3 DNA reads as TGCGCCAGCAGCTTGAGAGGACTAGCGGGAGCGGGCACCGGGGAGCTGTTTTTT.

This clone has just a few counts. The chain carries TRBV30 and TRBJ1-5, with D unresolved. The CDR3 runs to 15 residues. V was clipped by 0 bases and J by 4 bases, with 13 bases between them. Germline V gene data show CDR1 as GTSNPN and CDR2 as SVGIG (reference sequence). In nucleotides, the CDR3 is TGTGCCTGGAGTGTAGGGCAGGCGCGGAATCAGCCCCAGCATTTT. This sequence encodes CAWSVGQARNQPQHF.

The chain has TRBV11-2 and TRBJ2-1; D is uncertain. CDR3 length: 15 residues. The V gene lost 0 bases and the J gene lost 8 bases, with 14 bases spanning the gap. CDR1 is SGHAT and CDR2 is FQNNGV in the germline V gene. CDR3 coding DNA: TGTGCCAGCAGCTTAGAGAACCAATTGTGGGATGAGCAGTTCTTC. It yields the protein CASSLENQLWDEQFF.

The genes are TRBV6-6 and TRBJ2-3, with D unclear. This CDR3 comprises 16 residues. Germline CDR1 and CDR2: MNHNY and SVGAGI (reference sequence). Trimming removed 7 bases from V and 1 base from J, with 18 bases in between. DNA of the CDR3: TGTGCCAGCACCCAAATCTGGCTGTCGGGCACAGATACGCAGTATTTT. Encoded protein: CASTQIWLSGTDTQYF.

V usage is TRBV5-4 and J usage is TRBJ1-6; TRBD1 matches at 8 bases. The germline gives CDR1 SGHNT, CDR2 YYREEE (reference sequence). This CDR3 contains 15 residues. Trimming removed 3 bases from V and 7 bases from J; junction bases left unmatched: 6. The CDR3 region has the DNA TGTGCCAGCAGCTCCCAGGACAGGGTGAATTCACCCCTCCACTTT. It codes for CASSSQDRVNSPLHF.

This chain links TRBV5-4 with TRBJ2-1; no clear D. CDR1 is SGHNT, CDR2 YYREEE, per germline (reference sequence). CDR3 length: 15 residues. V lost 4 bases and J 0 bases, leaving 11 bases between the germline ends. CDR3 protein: CASSMDQSSYNEQFF. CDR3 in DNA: TGTGCCAGCAGCATGGACCAGAGCTCCTACAATGAGCAGTTCTTC.

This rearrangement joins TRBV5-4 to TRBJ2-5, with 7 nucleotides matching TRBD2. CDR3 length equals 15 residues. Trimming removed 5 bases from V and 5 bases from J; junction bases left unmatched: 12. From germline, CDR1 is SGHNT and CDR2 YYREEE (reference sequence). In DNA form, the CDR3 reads TGTGCCAGCAGATCTAGCGGTCACCTCGGGGAGACCCAGTACTTC. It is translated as CASRSSGHLGETQYF.

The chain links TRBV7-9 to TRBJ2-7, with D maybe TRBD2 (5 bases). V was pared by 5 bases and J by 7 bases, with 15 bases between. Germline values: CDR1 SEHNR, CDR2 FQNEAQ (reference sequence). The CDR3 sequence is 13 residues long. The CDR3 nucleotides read TGTGCCAGCAGCCACCGGGGTTCGGGGGAGCAGTACTTC. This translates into CASSHRGSGEQYF.

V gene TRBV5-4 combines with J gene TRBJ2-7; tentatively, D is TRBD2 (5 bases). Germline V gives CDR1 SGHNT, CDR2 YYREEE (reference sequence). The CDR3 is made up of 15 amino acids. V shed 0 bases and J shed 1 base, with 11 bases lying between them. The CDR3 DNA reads TGTGCCAGCAGCTTGGCTTCTAGCTTGTCCTACGAGCAGTACTTC. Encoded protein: CASSLASSLSYEQYF.

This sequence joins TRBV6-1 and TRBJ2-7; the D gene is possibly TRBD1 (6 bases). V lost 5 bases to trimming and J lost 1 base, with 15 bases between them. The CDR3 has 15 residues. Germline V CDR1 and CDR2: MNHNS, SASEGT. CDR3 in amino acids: CASSFSRGDSYEQYF. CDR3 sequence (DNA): TGTGCCAGCAGTTTCAGCAGGGGAGATTCCTACGAGCAGTACTTC.

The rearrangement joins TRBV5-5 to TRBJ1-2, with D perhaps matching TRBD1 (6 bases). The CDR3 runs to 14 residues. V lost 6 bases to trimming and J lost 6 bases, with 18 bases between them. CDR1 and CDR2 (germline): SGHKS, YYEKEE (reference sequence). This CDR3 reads CASTPTRGKHGYTF. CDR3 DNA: TGTGCCAGCACCCCCACAAGGGGGAAACATGGCTACACCTTC.

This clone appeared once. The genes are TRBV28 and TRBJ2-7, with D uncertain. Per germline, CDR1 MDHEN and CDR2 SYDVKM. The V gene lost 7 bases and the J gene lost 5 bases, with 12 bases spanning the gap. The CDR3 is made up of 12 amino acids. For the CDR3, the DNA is TGTGCCAGCACCGGGCCCCGCCACGAGCAGTACTTC. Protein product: CASTGPRHEQYF.

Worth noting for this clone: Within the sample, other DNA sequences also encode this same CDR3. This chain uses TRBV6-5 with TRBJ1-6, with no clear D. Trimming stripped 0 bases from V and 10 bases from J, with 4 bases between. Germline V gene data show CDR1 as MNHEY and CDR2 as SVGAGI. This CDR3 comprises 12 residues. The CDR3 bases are TGTGCCAGCAGTTACTCAAAGTCACCCCTCCACTTT. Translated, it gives CASSYSKSPLHF.

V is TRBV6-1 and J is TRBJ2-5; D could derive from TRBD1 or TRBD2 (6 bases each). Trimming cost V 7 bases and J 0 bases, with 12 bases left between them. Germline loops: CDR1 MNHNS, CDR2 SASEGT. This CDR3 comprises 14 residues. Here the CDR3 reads CASNKGGDQETQYF. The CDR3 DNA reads TGTGCCAGCAATAAGGGGGGCGACCAAGAGACCCAGTACTTC.

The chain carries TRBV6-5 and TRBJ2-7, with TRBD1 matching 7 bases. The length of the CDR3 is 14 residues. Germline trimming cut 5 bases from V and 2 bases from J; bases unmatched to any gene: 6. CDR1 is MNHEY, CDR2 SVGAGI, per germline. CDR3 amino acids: CASSTPGQPYEQYF. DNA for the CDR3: TGTGCCAGCAGTACGCCGGGACAGCCCTACGAGCAGTACTTC.

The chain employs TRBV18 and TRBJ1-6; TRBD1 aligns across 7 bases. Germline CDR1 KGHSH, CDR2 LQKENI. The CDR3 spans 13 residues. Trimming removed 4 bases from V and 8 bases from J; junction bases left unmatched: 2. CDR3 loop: CASSQGADSPLHF. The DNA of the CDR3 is TGTGCCAGCTCACAGGGGGCAGATTCACCCCTCCACTTT.

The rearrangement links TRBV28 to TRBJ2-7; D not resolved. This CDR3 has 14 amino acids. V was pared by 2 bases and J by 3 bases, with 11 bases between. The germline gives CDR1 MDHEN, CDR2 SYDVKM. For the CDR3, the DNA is TGTGCCAGCAGTTTACCACCATTAGGCTACGAGCAGTACTTC. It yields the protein CASSLPPLGYEQYF. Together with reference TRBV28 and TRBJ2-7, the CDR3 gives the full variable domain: DVKVTQSSRYLVKRTGEKVFLECVQDMDHENMFWYRQDPGLGLRLIYFSYDVKMKEKGDIPEGYSVSREKKERFSLILESASTNQTSMYLCASSLPPLGYEQYFGPGTRLTVT.

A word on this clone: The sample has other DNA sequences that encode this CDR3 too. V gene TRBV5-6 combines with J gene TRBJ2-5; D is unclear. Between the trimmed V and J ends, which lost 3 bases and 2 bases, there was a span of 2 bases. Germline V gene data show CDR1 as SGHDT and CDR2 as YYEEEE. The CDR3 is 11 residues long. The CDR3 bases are TGTGCCAGCAGCTCACAAGAGACCCAGTACTTC. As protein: CASSSQETQYF.